Presented here are 10 T cell receptor beta chains from one specimen sequenced in a study of shared clonotypes between healthy human individuals. Using immunoSEQ multiplex PCR, the repertoire was profiled, and TCRdb retains in-frame clones only, with some absent. The sample includes 2 million to 2.5 million clones, less than 95% of them seen just once. The material sequenced was naive CD4+ T cells from PBMCs. Subset of the sample: CD45RA+ positively selected. These receptors came from a man between 18 and 29 years old in good health. Some clones in this sample may be carry-over from other donors' samples.

The table lists this clone with a count of one. V is TRBV2 and J is TRBJ2-1, with TRBD2 identical over 10 bases. From germline, CDR1 is SNHLY and CDR2 FYNNEI. Trimming took 4 bases from V and 3 from J; bases not matched to a gene: 6. The CDR3 extends over 16 amino acids. Here the CDR3 reads CASSAVLAGDYNEQFF. The CDR3 DNA reads TGTGCCAGCAGTGCTGTTCTAGCGGGAGACTACAATGAGCAGTTCTTC. Complete variable domain (other parts from reference TRBV2 and TRBJ2-1): EPEVTQTPSHQVTQMGQEVILRCVPISNHLYFYWYRQILGQKVEFLVSFYNNEISEKSEIFDDQFSVERPDGSNFTLKIRSTKLEDSAMYFCASSAVLAGDYNEQFFGPGTRLTVL.

CDR3 DNA sequence: TGCGCCAGCAGCCCCCTCACTAGCGGCCTATCCTACGAGCAGTACTTC. Translated, it gives CASSPLTSGLSYEQYF. The chain couples TRBV5-1 to TRBJ2-7; 8 bases map to TRBD2. The CDR3 contains 16 residues. Germline V gives CDR1 SGHRS, CDR2 YFSETQ. With V trimmed by 4 bases and J by 1 base, 10 bases remained unmatched. The entire variable domain, with the rest obtained from reference TRBV5-1 and TRBJ2-7, is as follows: KAGVTQTPRYLIKTRGQQVTLSCSPISGHRSVSWYQQTPGQGLQFLFEYFSETQRNKGNFPGRFSGRQFSNSRSEMNVSTLELGDSALYLCASSPLTSGLSYEQYFGPGTRLTVT.

This clone has only one observation. The genes are TRBV5-5 and TRBJ1-2; TRBD1 is a possible D gene (6 bases). V lost 1 base, J lost 5 bases, and 21 bases lay in between. Germline V gene data show CDR1 as SGHKS and CDR2 as YYEKEE (reference sequence). The CDR3 is 17 amino acids. DNA of the CDR3: TGTGCCAGCAGCTTGAAATTGTCGGGCTGGACAGCATATGGCTACACCTTC. As protein: CASSLKLSGWTAYGYTF.

The CDR3 sequence: CASSLERGQERSSYGYTF. In nucleotides, the CDR3 is TGTGCCAGCAGTTTAGAGAGGGGACAGGAAAGGTCGAGCTATGGCTACACCTTC. The V call is TRBV28, the J call TRBJ1-2; 8 nucleotides agree with TRBD1. J gave up 4 bases and V 2 bases, and 15 bases lay outside the gene matches. The germline gives CDR1 MDHEN, CDR2 SYDVKM. There are 18 residues in the CDR3.

The V gene is TRBV7-8, the J gene TRBJ2-1, with D perhaps given as TRBD1 or TRBD2 (5 bases each). This CDR3 comprises 14 residues. From germline, CDR1 is SGHVS and CDR2 FQNEAQ. Trimming left V 7 bases short and J 8 bases short, with 18 bases between. The CDR3 DNA is TGTGCCAGCAACACCCTTCCGGGGCGGGATGAGCAGTTCTTC. It yields the protein CASNTLPGRDEQFF. Full variable domain (rest looked up from reference TRBV7-8 and TRBJ2-1): GAGVSQSPRYKVAKRGQDVALRCDPISGHVSLFWYQQALGQGPEFLTYFQNEAQLDKSGLPSDRFFAERPEGSVSTLKIQRTQQEDSAVYLCASNTLPGRDEQFFGPGTRLTVL.

V usage is TRBV27 and J usage is TRBJ2-5, with TRBD1 identical over 10 bases. V lost 7 bases, J lost 4 bases, and 12 bases stayed unmatched. The CDR3 covers 16 residues. Germline assignment: CDR1 MNHEY and CDR2 SMNVEV (reference sequence). The CDR3 sequence: CASTYYSGTGAETQYF. DNA of the CDR3: TGTGCCAGCACCTACTACTCCGGGACAGGGGCAGAGACCCAGTACTTC.

The V and J genes are TRBV5-4 and TRBJ2-6; TRBD1 might be the D (6 bases). V lost 4 bases, J lost 0 bases, and 17 bases lay in between. The CDR3 covers 18 residues. The germline V gene encodes CDR1 SGHNT and CDR2 YYREEE (reference sequence). The CDR3 region has the DNA TGTGCCAGCAGCCTCCCGGGACATCAGAACTCTGGGGCCAACGTCCTGACTTTC. Translating gives CASSLPGHQNSGANVLTF.

This chain links TRBV20-1 with TRBJ1-4; no definite D call. Germline lookup yields CDR1 DFQATT and CDR2 SNEGSKA (reference sequence). CDR3 length: 9 amino acids. V lost 8 bases to trimming and J lost 7 bases, with 5 bases between them. The CDR3 spells CSPGEKLFF. In DNA form, the CDR3 reads TGCAGTCCGGGTGAAAAACTGTTTTTT.

For this clone: The same CDR3 also results from other DNA sequences found in this sample. This chain joins TRBV28 and TRBJ1-5; D is unresolved. V was trimmed by 6 bases and J by 1 base, leaving 13 bases between them. Germline-derived CDR1 and CDR2 are MDHEN and SYDVKM. The CDR3 extends over 15 amino acids. The DNA of the CDR3 is TGTGCCAGCAGCCCAGGTGGGAACAGCAATCAGCCCCAGCATTTT. Its translation is CASSPGGNSNQPQHF. The full variable domain, its missing parts supplied by reference TRBV28 and TRBJ1-5, is DVKVTQSSRYLVKRTGEKVFLECVQDMDHENMFWYRQDPGLGLRLIYFSYDVKMKEKGDIPEGYSVSREKKERFSLILESASTNQTSMYLCASSPGGNSNQPQHFGDGTRLSIL.

Note on this clone: Other DNA sequences within the sample encode an identical CDR3. This rearrangement joins TRBV5-1 to TRBJ2-1; no firm D call. V lost 4 bases and J 1 base, leaving 12 bases between the germline ends. The CDR3 length is 15 residues. The germline CDR1 and CDR2 sequences are SGHRS and YFSETQ. The chain's CDR3 is CASSPGSSSYNEQFF. CDR3 in DNA: TGCGCCAGCAGCCCGGGTTCTTCTTCCTACAATGAGCAGTTCTTC.